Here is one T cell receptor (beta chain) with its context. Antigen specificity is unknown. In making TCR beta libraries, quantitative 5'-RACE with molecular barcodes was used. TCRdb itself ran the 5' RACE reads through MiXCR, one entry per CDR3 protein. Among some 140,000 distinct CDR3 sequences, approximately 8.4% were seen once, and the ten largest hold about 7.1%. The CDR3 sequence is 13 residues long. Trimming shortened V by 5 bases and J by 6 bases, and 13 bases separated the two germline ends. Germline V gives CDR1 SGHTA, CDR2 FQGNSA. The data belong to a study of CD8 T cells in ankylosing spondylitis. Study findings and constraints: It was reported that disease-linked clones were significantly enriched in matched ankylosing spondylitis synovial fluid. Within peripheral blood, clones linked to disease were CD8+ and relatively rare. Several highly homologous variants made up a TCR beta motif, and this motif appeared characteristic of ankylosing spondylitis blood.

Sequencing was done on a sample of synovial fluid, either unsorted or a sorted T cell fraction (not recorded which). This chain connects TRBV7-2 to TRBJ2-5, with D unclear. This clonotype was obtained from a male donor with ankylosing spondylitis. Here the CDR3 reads CASSVTYFQTQYF. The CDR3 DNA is TGTGCCAGCAGCGTCACCTACTTTCAGACCCAGTACTTC. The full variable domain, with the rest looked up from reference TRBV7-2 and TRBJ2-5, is GAGVSQSPSNKVTEKGKDVELRCDPISGHTALYWYRQSLGQGLEFLIYFQGNSAPDKSGLPSDRFSAERTGGSVSTLTIQRTQQEDSAVYLCASSVTYFQTQYFGPGTRLLVL.